Only a few counts were recorded for the clone carrying this T cell receptor (beta chain). This sample was taken from a study of tumor and adjacent non-tumor tissue in lung cancer. Study context: Histology: under 15 adenocarcinoma, a couple of squamous cell carcinoma, 1 small cell lung cancer. Around 4.4 million productive TCRbeta reads were obtained per sample on average.

This sample's RNA came from whole unsorted tissue. This non-tumor lung sample came from over 3 cm beyond the tumor edge. Three rounds of nested PCR, following a modified ARM-PCR protocol, produced the TCRbeta library. TCRdb processed the multiplex PCR reads anew with MiXCR; each CDR3 protein has one entry. This table has around 80,000 distinct CDR3 sequences, around 80% appearing once. CDR1 and CDR2 from the germline V gene are SGHNT and YENEEA. This CDR3 is 20 amino acids long. Unmatched junction bases numbered 14, after V lost 4 bases and J lost 0 bases. The chain is built from TRBV11-3 and TRBJ2-1; 11 positions agree with TRBD2. The clonotype comes from a man aged 65 to 79 with non-small cell lung cancer. Material: distant non-tumor lung tissue. The DNA of the CDR3 is TGTGCCAGCAGCTCCGATCTGCTAGCGGGAGGTCCGAGCTCCTACAATGAGCAGTTCTTC. It codes for CASSSDLLAGGPSSYNEQFF.